This record concerns one T cell receptor beta chain sequence. The source of the sample is a study of cytomegalovirus exposure and HLA in healthy donors. About the study: The same platform as the roughly 700 first-cohort repertoires was used for the 120 or so validation repertoires, a later analysis reported.

Produced via immunoSEQ multiplex PCR; TCRdb's table is partial and in-frame only. The sample lists roughly 67,000 clones; around 93% were seen once. The CDR3 spans 15 residues. The germline CDR1 and CDR2 sequences are ENHRY and SYGVKD. V was cut by 0 bases and J by 4 bases, with 10 bases left in between. The TCR originated in a man younger than 35 in good health and CMV-seronegative. The chain links TRBV10-3 to TRBJ2-1; a weak D match, TRBD2 (7 bases). Sequenced material: PBMCs. The CDR3 protein is CAISESRGGYNEQFF. CDR3 coding DNA: TGTGCCATCAGTGAGTCAAGGGGGGGGTACAATGAGCAGTTCTTC.